This TCR beta chain was captured by sequencing in a study of blood T cell repertoires in COVID-19. Patients from Seattle were sampled longitudinally, starting during active infection. TCRdb keeps only in-frame clones here, not all; method: immunoSEQ multiplex PCR. The table lists approximately 480,000 clones, 75% to 90% of them singletons. Germline loops: CDR1 LGHNA, CDR2 YNFKEQ. Trimming left V 0 bases short and J 7 bases short, with 12 bases between. The CDR3 totals 14 residues. This receptor was identified in a man younger than 30 with COVID-19, enrolled during active disease. The J gene is TRBJ1-2, the V gene TRBV4-2, with a possible D match to TRBD1 (5 bases). Material: peripheral blood. In DNA form, the CDR3 reads TGTGCCAGCAGCCAAGACCAGGGTTTAAGTGGCTACACCTTC. Protein: CASSQDQGLSGYTF.